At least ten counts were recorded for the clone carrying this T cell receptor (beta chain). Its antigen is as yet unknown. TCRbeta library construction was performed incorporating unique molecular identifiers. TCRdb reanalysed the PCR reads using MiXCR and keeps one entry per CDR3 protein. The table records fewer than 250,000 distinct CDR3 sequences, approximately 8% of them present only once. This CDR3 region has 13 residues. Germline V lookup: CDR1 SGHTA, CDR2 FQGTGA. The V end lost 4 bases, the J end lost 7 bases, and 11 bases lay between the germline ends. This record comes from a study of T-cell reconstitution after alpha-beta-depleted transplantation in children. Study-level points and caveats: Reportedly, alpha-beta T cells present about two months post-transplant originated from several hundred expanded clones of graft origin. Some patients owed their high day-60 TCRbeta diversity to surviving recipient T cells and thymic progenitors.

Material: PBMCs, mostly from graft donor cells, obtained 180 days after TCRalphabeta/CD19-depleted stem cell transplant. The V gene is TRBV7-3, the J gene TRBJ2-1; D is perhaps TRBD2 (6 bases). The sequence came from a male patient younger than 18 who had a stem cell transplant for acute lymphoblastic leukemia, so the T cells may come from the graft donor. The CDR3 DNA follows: TGTGCCAGCAGCTCACTAGCCCTTAATGAGCAGTTCTTC. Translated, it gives CASSSLALNEQFF.